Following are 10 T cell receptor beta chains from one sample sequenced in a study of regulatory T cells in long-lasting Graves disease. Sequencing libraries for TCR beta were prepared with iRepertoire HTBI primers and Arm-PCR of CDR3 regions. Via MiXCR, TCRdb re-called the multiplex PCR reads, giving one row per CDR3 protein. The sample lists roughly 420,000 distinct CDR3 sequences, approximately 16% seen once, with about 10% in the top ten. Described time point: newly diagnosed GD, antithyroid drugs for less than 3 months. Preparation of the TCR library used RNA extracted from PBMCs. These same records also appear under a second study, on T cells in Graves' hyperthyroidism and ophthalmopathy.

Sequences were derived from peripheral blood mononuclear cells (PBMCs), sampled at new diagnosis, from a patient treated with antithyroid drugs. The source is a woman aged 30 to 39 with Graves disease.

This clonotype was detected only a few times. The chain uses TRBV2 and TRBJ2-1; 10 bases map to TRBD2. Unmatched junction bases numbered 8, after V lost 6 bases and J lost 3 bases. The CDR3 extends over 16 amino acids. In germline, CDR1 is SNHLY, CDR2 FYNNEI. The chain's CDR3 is CASRGSGRALYNEQFF. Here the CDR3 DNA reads TGTGCCAGCAGAGGAAGCGGGAGGGCCCTCTACAATGAGCAGTTCTTC. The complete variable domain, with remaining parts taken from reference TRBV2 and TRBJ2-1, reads EPEVTQTPSHQVTQMGQEVILRCVPISNHLYFYWYRQILGQKVEFLVSFYNNEISEKSEIFDDQFSVERPDGSNFTLKIRSTKLEDSAMYFCASRGSGRALYNEQFFGPGTRLTVL.

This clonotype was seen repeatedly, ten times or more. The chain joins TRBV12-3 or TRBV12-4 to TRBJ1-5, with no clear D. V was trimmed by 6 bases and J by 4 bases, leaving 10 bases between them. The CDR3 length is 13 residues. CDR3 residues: CASSMIRNQPQHF. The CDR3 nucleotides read TGTGCCAGCAGCATGATCAGGAATCAGCCCCAGCATTTT.

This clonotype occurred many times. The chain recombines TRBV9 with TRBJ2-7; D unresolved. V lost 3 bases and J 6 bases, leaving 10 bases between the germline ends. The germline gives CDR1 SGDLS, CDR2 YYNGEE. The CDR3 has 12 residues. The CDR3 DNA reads TGTGCCAGCAGCGGGCTAGGGTTCGAGCAGTACTTC. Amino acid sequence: CASSGLGFEQYF.

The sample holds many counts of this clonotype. The CDR3: CASSLRPSRTSGRIGEQYF. DNA of the CDR3: TGTGCCAGCAGCCTTAGGCCATCGCGGACTAGCGGGAGAATCGGCGAGCAGTACTTC. The V gene is TRBV28, the J gene TRBJ2-7, with TRBD2 matching 13 bases. V lost 6 bases, J lost 6 bases, and 20 bases stayed unmatched. Germline loops: CDR1 MDHEN, CDR2 SYDVKM. The CDR3 covers 19 residues.

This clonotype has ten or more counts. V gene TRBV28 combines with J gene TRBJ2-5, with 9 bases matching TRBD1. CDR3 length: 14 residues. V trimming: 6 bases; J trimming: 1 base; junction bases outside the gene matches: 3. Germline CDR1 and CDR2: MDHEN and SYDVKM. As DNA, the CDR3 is TGTGCCAGCAGAGGGGACAGGGTCCAAGAGACCCAGTACTTC. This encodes CASRGDRVQETQYF.

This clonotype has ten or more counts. The CDR3 bases are TGTGCCAGCAGTCTCAGGTCTCCCTATGGCTACACCTTC. This encodes CASSLRSPYGYTF. The chain combines TRBV28 with TRBJ1-2; D gene ambiguous. V gave up 5 bases and J gave up 4 bases, with 11 bases separating them. Germline CDR1 is MDHEN and CDR2 is SYDVKM. The CDR3 has 13 amino acids.

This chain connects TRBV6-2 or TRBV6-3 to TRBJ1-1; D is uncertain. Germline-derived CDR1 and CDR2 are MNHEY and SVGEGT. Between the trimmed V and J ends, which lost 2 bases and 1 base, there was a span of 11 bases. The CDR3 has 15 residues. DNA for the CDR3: TGTGCCAGCAGTTACATCGGACGGGCGAACACTGAAGCTTTCTTT. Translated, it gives CASSYIGRANTEAFF.

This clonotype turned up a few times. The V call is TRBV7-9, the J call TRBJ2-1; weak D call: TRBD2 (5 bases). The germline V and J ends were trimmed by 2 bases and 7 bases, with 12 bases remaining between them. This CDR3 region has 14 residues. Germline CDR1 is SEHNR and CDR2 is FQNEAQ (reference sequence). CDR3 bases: TGTGCCAGCAGCTTATCACGAGGGAAGAATGAGCAGTTCTTC. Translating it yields CASSLSRGKNEQFF.

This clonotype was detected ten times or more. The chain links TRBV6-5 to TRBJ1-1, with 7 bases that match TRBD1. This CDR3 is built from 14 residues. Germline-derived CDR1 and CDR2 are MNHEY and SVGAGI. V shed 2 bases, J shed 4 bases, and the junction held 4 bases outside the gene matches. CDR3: CASSYETGPTEAFF. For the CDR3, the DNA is TGTGCCAGCAGTTACGAGACAGGGCCCACTGAAGCTTTCTTT.

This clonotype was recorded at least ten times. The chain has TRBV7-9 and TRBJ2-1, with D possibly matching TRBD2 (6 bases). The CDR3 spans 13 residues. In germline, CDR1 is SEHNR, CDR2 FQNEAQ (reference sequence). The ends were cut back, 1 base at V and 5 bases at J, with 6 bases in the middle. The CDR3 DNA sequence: TGTGCCAGCAGCTTAGGGAGGGACAATGAGCAGTTCTTC. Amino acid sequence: CASSLGRDNEQFF.